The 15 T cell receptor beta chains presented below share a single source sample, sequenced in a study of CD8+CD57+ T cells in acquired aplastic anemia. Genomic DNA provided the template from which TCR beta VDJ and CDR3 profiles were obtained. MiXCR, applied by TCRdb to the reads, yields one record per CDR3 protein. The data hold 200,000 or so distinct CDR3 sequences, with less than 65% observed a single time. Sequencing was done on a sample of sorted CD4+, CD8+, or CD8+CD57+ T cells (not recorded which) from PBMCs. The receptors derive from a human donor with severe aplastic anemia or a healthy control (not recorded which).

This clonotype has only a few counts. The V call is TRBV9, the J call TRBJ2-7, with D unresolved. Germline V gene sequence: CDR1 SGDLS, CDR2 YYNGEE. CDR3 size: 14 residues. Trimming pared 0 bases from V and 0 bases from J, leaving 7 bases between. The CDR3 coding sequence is TGTGCCAGCAGCGTAGCTTGGGACTCCTACGAGCAGTACTTC. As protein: CASSVAWDSYEQYF.

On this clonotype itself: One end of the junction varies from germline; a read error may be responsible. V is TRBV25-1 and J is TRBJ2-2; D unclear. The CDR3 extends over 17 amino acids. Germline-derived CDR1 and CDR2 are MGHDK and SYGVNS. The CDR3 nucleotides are TGCGCCAGCAGCTTGGCCGGAGTCTCCTTGGGGACCGGGGAGCTGTTTTTT. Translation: CASSLAGVSLGTGELFF.

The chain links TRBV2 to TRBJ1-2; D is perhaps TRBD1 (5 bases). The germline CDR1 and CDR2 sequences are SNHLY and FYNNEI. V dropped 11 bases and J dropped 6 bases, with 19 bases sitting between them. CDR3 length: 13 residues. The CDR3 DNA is TGTGCCGCCTACCCACAGGACATCCATGGCTACACCTTC. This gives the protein CAAYPQDIHGYTF. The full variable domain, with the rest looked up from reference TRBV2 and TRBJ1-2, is EPEVTQTPSHQVTQMGQEVILRCVPISNHLYFYWYRQILGQKVEFLVSFYNNEISEKSEIFDDQFSVERPDGSNFTLKIRSTKLEDSAMYFCAAYPQDIHGYTFGSGTRLTVV.

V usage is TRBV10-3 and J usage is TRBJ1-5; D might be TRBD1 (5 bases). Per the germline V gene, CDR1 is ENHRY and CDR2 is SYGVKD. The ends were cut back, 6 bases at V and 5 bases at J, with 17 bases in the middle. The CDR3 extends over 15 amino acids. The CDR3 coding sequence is TGTGCCATCAGGAAGACCGGGACGGAGGATCAGCCCCAGCATTTT. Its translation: CAIRKTGTEDQPQHF.

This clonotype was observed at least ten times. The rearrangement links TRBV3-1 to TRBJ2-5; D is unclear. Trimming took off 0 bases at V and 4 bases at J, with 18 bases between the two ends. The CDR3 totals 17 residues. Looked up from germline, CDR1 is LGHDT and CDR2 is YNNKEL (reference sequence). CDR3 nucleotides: TGTGCCAGCAGCCAAGAAGCCAGAATCGAGGTTCTAGAGACCCAGTACTTC. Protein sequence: CASSQEARIEVLETQYF.

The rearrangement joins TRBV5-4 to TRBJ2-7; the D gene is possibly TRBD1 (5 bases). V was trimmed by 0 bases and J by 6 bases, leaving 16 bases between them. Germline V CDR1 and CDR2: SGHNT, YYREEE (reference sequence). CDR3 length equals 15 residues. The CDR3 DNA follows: TGTGCCAGCAGCTTGGCAAAGGGTCCAGGGATCGAGCAGTACTTC. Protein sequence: CASSLAKGPGIEQYF.

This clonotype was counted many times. The CDR3: CSARGLASHEQYF. The CDR3 DNA follows: TGCAGTGCTAGAGGACTAGCATCCCATGAGCAGTACTTC. V gene TRBV20-1 combines with J gene TRBJ2-7, with 7 nucleotides matching TRBD2. Trimming took 1 base from V and 7 from J; bases not matched to a gene: 7. The V gene's germline CDR1 is DFQATT and CDR2 SNEGSKA (reference sequence). This CDR3 is 13 amino acids long.

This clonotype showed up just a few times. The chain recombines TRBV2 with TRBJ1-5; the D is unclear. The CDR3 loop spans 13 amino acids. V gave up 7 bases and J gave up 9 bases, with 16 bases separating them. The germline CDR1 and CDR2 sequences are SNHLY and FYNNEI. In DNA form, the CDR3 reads TGTGCCAGCAAAGATCAAGGGTTGTGGCCCCAGCATTTT. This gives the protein CASKDQGLWPQHF.

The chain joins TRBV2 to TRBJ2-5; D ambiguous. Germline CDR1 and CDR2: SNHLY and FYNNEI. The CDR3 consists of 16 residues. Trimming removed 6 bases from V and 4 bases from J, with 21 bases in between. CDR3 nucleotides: TGTGCCAGCAGCCAAGATTGGGCAAACAAAGGAGAGACCCAGTACTTC. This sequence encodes CASSQDWANKGETQYF.

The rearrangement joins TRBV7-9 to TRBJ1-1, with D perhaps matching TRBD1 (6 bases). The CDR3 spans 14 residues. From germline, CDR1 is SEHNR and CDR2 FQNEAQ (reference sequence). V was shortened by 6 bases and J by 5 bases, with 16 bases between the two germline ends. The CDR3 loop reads CASSYVGASTEAFF. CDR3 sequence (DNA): TGTGCCAGCAGTTATGTGGGGGCCAGTACTGAAGCTTTCTTT.

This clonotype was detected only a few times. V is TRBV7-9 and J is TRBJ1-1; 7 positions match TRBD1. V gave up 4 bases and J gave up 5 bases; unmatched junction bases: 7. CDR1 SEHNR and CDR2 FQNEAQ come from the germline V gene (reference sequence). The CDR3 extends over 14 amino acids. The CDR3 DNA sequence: TGTGCCAGCAGCTCCGACAGGGCGCGGACTGAAGCTTTCTTT. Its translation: CASSSDRARTEAFF.

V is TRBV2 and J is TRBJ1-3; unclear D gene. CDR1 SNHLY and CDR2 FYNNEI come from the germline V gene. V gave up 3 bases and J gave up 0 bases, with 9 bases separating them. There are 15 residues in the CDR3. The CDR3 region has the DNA TGTGCCAGCAGTGACGGCGTCAGCTCTGGAAACACCATATATTTT. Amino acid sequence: CASSDGVSSGNTIYF.

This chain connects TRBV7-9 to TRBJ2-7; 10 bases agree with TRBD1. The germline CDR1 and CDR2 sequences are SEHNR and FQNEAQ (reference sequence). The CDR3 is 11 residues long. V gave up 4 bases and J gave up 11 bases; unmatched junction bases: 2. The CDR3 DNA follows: TGTGCCAGCAGCTCAGGACAGGGGGAGTACTTC. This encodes CASSSGQGEYF.

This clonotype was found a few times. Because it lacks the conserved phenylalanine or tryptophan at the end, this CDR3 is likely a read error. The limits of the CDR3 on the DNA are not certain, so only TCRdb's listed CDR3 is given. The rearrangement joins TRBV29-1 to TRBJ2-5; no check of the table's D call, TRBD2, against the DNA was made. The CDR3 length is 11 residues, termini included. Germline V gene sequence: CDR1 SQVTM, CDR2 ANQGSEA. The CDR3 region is CSVAGPRELPP.

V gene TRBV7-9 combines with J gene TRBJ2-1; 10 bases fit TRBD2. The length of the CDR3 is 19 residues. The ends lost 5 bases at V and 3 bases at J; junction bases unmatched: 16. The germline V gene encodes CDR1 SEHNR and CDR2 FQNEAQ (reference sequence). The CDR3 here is CASSGQTGLADAIYNEQFF. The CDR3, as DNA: TGTGCCAGCAGCGGACAAACCGGACTAGCGGATGCCATCTACAATGAGCAGTTCTTC.